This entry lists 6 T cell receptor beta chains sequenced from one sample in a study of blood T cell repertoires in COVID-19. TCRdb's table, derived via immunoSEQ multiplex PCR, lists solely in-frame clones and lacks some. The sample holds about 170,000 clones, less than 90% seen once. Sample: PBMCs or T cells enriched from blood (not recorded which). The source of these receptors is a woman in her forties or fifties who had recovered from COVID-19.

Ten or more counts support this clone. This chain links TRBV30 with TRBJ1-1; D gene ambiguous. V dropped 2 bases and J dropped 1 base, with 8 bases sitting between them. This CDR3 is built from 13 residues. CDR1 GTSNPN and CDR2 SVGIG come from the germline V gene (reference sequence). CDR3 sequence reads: CAWSTGENTEAFF. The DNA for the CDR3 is TGTGCCTGGAGTACCGGTGAGAACACTGAAGCTTTCTTT. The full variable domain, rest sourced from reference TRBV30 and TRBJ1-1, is SQTIHQWPATLVQPVGSPLSLECTVEGTSNPNLYWYRQAAGRGLQLLFYSVGIGQISSEVPQNLSASRPQDRQFILSSKKLLLSDSGFYLCAWSTGENTEAFFGQGTRLTVV.

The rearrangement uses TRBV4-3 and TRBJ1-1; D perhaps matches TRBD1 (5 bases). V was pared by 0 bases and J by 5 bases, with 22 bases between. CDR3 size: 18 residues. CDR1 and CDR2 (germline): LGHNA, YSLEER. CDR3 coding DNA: TGCGCCAGCAGCCAAGATCGGGCAGGCCGGGGGGGGTTGACTGAAGCTTTCTTT. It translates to CASSQDRAGRGGLTEAFF.

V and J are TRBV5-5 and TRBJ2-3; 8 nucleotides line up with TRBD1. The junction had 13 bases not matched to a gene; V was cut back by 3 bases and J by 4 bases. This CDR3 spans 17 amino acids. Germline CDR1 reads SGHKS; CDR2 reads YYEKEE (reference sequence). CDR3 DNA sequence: TGTGCCAGCAGCTGGACAGGGTATTCCGTTTTCGCAGATACGCAGTATTTT. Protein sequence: CASSWTGYSVFADTQYF.

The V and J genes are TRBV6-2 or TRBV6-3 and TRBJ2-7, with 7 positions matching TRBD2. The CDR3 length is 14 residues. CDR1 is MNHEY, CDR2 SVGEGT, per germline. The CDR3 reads CASTYGGRGDEQYV. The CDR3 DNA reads TGTGCCAGCACTTACGGGGGGAGGGGTGACGAGCAGTACGTC.

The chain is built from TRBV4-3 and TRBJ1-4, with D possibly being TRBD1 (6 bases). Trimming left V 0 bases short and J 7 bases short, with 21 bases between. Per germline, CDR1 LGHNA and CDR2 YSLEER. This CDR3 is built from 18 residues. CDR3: CASSQDWQGMGAGEKLFF. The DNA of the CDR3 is TGCGCCAGCAGCCAAGACTGGCAAGGGATGGGGGCGGGTGAAAAACTGTTTTTT.

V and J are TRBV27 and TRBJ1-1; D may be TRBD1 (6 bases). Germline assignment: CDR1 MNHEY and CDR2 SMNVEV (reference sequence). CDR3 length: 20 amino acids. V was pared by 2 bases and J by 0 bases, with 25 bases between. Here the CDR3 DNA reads TGTGCCAGCAGTTTACGTCCTAGGTCCCAGGGAAGGGGGTTGAACACTGAAGCTTTCTTT. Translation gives CASSLRPRSQGRGLNTEAFF.